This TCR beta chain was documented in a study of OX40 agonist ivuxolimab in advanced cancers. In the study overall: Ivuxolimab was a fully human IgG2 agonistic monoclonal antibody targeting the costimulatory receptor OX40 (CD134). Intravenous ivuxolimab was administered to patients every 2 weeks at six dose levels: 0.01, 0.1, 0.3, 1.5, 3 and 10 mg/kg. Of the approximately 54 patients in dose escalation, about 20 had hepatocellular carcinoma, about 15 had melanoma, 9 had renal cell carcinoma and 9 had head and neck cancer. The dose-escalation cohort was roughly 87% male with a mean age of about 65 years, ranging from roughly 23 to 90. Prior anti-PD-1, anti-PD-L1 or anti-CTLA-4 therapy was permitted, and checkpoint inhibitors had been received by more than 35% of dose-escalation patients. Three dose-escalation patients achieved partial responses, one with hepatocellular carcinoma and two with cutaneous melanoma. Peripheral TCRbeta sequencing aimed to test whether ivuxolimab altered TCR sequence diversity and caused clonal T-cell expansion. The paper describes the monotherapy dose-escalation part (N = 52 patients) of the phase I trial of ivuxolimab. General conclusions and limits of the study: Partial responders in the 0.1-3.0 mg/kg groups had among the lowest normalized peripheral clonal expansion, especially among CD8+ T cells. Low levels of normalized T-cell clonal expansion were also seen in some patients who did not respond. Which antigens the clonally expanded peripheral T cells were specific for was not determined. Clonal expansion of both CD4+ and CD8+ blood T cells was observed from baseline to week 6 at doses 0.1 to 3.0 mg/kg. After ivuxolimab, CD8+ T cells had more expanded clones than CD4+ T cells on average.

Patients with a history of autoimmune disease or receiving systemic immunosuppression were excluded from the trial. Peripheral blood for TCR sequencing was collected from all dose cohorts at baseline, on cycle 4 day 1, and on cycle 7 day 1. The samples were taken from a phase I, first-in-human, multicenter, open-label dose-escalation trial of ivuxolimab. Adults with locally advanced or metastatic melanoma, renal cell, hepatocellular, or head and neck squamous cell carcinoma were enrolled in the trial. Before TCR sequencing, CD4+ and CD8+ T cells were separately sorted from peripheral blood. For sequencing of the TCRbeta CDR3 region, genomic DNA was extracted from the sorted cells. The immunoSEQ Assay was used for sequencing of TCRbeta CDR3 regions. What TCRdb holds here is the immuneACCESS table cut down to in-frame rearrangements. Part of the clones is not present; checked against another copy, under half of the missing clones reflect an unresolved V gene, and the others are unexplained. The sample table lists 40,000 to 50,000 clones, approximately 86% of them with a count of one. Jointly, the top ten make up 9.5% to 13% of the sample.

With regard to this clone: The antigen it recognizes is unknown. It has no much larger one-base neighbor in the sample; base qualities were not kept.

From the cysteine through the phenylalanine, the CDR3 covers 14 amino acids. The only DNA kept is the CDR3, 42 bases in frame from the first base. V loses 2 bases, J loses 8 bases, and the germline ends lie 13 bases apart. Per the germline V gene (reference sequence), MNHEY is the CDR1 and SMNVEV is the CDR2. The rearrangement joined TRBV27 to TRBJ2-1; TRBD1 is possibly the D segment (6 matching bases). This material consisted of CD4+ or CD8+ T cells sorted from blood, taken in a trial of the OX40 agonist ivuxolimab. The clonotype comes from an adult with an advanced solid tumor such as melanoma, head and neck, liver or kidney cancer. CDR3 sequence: CASSLTQQGDEQFF. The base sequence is TGTGCCAGCAGTTTAACCCAACAGGGCGATGAGCAGTTCTTC.